The 3 T cell receptor beta chains given below trace back to one sample, sequenced in a study of T cells after yellow fever vaccination. TCRdb re-derived calls from the 5' RACE reads in MiXCR, one entry per CDR3 protein. The data hold 65,000 to 90,000 distinct CDR3 sequences, with around 7.7% observed a single time. The sequenced sample was CD8+ T cells sorted from PBMCs, obtained on the day of the yellow fever booster vaccination. These receptors were taken from a man aged 25 to 40 who received the YFV17D yellow fever vaccine.

This clonotype appeared a few times. The chain combines TRBV7-6 with TRBJ2-7; 8 nucleotides line up with TRBD2. J was trimmed by 3 bases and V by 5 bases; bases with no gene match: 6. From germline, CDR1 is SGHVS and CDR2 FNYEAQ. This CDR3 has 14 residues. As DNA, the CDR3 is TGTGCCAGCAGCGTCAGGCTAGCGGGCTACGAGCAGTACTTC. Its translation: CASSVRLAGYEQYF.

This clonotype was detected ten times or more. The CDR3 reads CASSPAGQSSYEQYF. The CDR3 bases are TGTGCCAGCAGCCCCGCGGGACAGAGCTCCTACGAGCAGTACTTC. This rearrangement joins TRBV7-6 to TRBJ2-7; a possible D gene is TRBD1 (7 bases). V shed 5 bases and J shed 0 bases, with 14 bases lying between them. Per germline, CDR1 SGHVS and CDR2 FNYEAQ. This CDR3 has 15 amino acids.

This chain joins TRBV12-3 or TRBV12-4 and TRBJ2-3; 10 nucleotides line up with TRBD2. V lost 5 bases to trimming and J lost 2 bases; unmatched junction nucleotides: 4. The CDR3 extends over 15 amino acids. The CDR3 protein is CASSRTSGVTDTQYF. CDR3 DNA: TGTGCCAGCAGTCGGACTAGCGGAGTCACAGATACGCAGTATTTT.